The 12 T cell receptor beta chains below were found in one sample sequenced in a study of T cells in Graves' hyperthyroidism and ophthalmopathy. Amplification of TCR beta CDR3 regions used RNA as the template. A first-round RT-PCR of the TCR CDR3 used the HTBI primer set. Via MiXCR, TCRdb re-called the multiplex PCR reads, giving one row per CDR3 protein. This sample has about 200,000 distinct CDR3 sequences, with roughly 17% found just once. The sequenced material came from blood. These receptors came from a woman between 50 and 59 years old with Graves' hyperthyroidism.

This clonotype has a count of ten or more. The V and J genes are TRBV28 and TRBJ2-7; 11 bases line up with TRBD2. The CDR3 has 14 residues. V dropped 5 bases and J dropped 4; count of bases not matched to a gene: 4. Germline loops: CDR1 MDHEN, CDR2 SYDVKM. CDR3 bases: TGTGCCAGCAGTATGGGGACTAGCGGTTACGAGCAGTACTTC. It codes for CASSMGTSGYEQYF.

The rearrangement links TRBV6-1 to TRBJ1-5; the D is unclear. The germline V gene has CDR1 MNHNS and CDR2 SASEGT. There are 14 residues in the CDR3. V was clipped by 6 bases and J by 2 bases, with 11 bases between them. As DNA, the CDR3 is TGTGCCAGCAGCCTTGATCTTCGCAATCAGCCCCAGCATTTT. The encoded protein is CASSLDLRNQPQHF.

This clonotype was recorded at least ten times. V is TRBV3-1 and J is TRBJ2-7; 8 bases align to TRBD2. V dropped 0 bases and J dropped 3; count of bases not matched to a gene: 7. Germline values: CDR1 LGHDT, CDR2 YNNKEL (reference sequence). This CDR3 contains 16 residues. Here the CDR3 DNA reads TGTGCCAGCAGCCAAGATCCGACTAGCGCTTTCTACGAGCAGTACTTC. Encoded protein: CASSQDPTSAFYEQYF.

Remarks on this clonotype: With a much larger clone just one base away, this may be a read error. This chain links TRBV12-3 or TRBV12-4 with TRBJ1-6; D is unresolved. The CDR3 has 14 amino acids. The CDR3 sequence: CASTTWAGNSPPHF. CDR3 nucleotide sequence: TGTGCCAGCACCACGTGGGCGGGAAATTCACCCCCCCACTTT.

This clonotype was counted a few times. This may come from a read error, since a much larger clone is one base off. The chain links TRBV12-3 or TRBV12-4 to TRBJ2-1, with TRBD1 matching over 10 bases. The CDR3 has 16 residues. In nucleotides, the CDR3 is TGTGCCAGCAGGCCCGGGACAGGGGTTTCCTGCAATGAGCAGTTCTTC. Translating it yields CASRPGTGVSCNEQFF.

This clonotype has at least ten counts. This rearrangement joins TRBV20-1 to TRBJ1-5, with D possibly matching TRBD1 (5 bases). Germline CDR1 and CDR2: DFQATT and SNEGSKA (reference sequence). The germline V and J ends were trimmed by 3 bases and 9 bases, with 15 bases remaining between them. There are 13 residues in the CDR3. The CDR3 loop is CSARLTAQGPQHF. Written as DNA, the CDR3 is TGCAGTGCTAGGTTGACGGCTCAGGGGCCCCAGCATTTT.

This clonotype occurred many times. The chain is built from TRBV5-1 and TRBJ1-1; 7 bases are a match to TRBD1. Per germline, CDR1 SGHRS and CDR2 YFSETQ. There are 14 residues in the CDR3. V lost 1 base and J lost 4; bases outside the gene matches: 4. The DNA of the CDR3 is TGCGCCAGCAGCTTGACAGGGGAACCCACTGAAGCTTTCTTT. Protein product: CASSLTGEPTEAFF.

The chain carries TRBV5-5 and TRBJ2-2; D perhaps matches TRBD2 (5 bases). The CDR3 sequence is 15 residues long. Germline V gene data show CDR1 as SGHKS and CDR2 as YYEKEE (reference sequence). V was trimmed by 0 bases and J by 5 bases, leaving 11 bases between them. The CDR3 loop reads CASSLGGQLTGELFF. The CDR3 region has the DNA TGTGCCAGCAGCTTGGGAGGGCAGCTTACCGGGGAGCTGTTTTTT.

The genes are TRBV20-1 and TRBJ2-3; no definite D call. Germline values: CDR1 DFQATT, CDR2 SNEGSKA (reference sequence). V gave up 5 bases and J gave up 0 bases, with 18 bases separating them. This CDR3 is built from 16 residues. The CDR3 DNA follows: TGCAGTGCTTCAAATAGAGAGCTCTCTAGCACAGATACGCAGTATTTT. Translation gives CSASNRELSSTDTQYF.

The chain has TRBV7-9 and TRBJ1-2; D is unclear. Germline V gene data show CDR1 as SEHNR and CDR2 as FQNEAQ (reference sequence). V gave up 3 bases and J gave up 6 bases, with 5 bases separating them. CDR3 length: 11 amino acids. This CDR3 reads CASSFGDGYTF. DNA for the CDR3: TGTGCCAGCAGCTTCGGGGATGGCTACACCTTC.

This clonotype was found a few times. The V and J genes are TRBV5-1 and TRBJ2-2; tentative D call: TRBD2 (6 bases). The CDR3 extends over 14 amino acids. Germline V gives CDR1 SGHRS, CDR2 YFSETQ. V lost 8 bases and J lost 1, with 12 bases in between. The CDR3 DNA reads as TGCGCCAGTTGGGGACTCCAGAACACCGGGGAGCTGTTTTTT. Translating gives CASWGLQNTGELFF.

In its sample, this clonotype was seen many times. V gene TRBV2 combines with J gene TRBJ1-5; D remains unclear. This CDR3 has 13 amino acids. Per the germline V gene, CDR1 is SNHLY and CDR2 is FYNNEI. The V and J ends lost 7 bases and 3 bases respectively, with 10 bases between them. CDR3 bases: TGTGCCAGCAAAGGCCAGGTCAATCAGCCCCAGCATTTT. The encoded protein is CASKGQVNQPQHF.